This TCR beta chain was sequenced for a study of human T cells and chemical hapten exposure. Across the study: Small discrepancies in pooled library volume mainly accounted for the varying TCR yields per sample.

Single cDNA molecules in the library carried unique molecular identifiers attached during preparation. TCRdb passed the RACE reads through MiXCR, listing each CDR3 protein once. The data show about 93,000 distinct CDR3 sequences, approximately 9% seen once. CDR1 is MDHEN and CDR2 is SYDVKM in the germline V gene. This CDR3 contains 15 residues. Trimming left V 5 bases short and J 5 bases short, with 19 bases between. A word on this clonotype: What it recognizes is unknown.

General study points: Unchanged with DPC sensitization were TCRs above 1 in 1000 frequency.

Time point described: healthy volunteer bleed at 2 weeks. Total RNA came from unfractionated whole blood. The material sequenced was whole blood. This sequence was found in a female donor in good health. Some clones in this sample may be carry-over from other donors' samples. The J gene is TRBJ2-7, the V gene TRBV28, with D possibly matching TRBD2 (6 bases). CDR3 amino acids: CASSPPTSTVNEQYF. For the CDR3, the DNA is TGTGCCAGCAGTCCACCGACTAGTACGGTGAACGAGCAGTACTTC.